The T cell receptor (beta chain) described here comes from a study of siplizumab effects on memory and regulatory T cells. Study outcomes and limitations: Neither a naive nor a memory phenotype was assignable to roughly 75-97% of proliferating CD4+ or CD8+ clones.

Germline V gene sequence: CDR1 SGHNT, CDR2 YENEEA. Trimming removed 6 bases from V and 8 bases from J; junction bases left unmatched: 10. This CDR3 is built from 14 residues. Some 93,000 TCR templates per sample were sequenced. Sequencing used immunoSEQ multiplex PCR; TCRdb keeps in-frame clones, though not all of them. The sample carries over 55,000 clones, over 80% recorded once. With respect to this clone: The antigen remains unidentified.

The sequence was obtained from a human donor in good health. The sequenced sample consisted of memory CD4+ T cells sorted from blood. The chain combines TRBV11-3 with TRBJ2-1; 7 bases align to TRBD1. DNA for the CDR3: TGTGCCAGCAGACCTAGACAGGGTGTGGATGAGCAGTTCTTC. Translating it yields CASRPRQGVDEQFF. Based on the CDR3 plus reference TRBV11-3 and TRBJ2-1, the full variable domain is EAGVVQSPRYKIIEKKQPVAFWCNPISGHNTLYWYLQNLGQGPELLIRYENEEAVDDSQLPKDRFSAERLKGVDSTLKIQPAELGDSAVYLCASRPRQGVDEQFFGPGTRLTVL.